One and the same sample provided the 2 T cell receptor beta chains below, sequenced in a study of breast tumors, draining lymph nodes, adjacent tissues. Axillary draining lymph nodes of breast cancer patients supplied the node samples. A single record per CDR3 protein comes from TCRdb applying MiXCR to the multiplex PCR reads. This table holds some 120,000 distinct CDR3 sequences, about 20% found once. Input material: axillary lymph node tissue. The receptors derive from a female donor with breast cancer. Some clones in this sample may be carry-over from other donors' samples.

This clonotype was picked up many times. The gene calls are TRBV2 and TRBJ1-5; D might be TRBD1 (5 bases). The germline gives CDR1 SNHLY, CDR2 FYNNEI. V shed 2 bases and J shed 1 base, with 15 bases lying between them. This CDR3 region has 17 residues. DNA of the CDR3: TGTGCCAGCAGTGAAAGGATGGCGGGACTGAGCAATCAGCCCCAGCATTTT. Protein: CASSERMAGLSNQPQHF.

Details on this clonotype: One base away lies a much larger clone, so this may be a sequencing read error. The rearrangement links TRBV27 to TRBJ2-7; possibly TRBD1 or TRBD2 for D (5 bases each). Germline V gives CDR1 MNHEY, CDR2 SMNVEV (reference sequence). The CDR3 contains 16 residues. The DNA of the CDR3 is TGTACCAGCAGTTTATCGAACATCCGGGGCTGGAACGAGCAGTACTTC. Translated: CTSSLSNIRGWNEQYF.